The TCR beta chain under discussion was sequenced for a study of tumor-infiltrating lymphocytes in localized non-small cell lung cancer. Study information: Each patient gave resected tumor and non-adjacent uninvolved lung tissue. Notes on the study in general: Different pieces of the same tissue were used for each assay. No T-cell fraction difference was seen between IM1 and IM2 tumors.

This clone was found a few times. Its antigen is not identified. Germline CDR1 is SGHAT and CDR2 is FQNNGV. The CDR3 totals 19 residues. V dropped 5 bases and J dropped 4; count of bases not matched to a gene: 14. Clones were read by immunoSEQ multiplex PCR, and TCRdb kept only the in-frame ones, dropping some. The table shows some 10,000 clones, with 60% occurring only once. Material for sequencing was uninvolved lung tissue not adjacent to the tumor. This chain joins TRBV11-2 and TRBJ2-5; TRBD2 matches 15 bases. This clonotype was obtained from a human donor with non-small cell lung cancer. CDR3 loop: CASSRAPRTSGGAGETQYF. In nucleotides, the CDR3 is TGTGCCAGCAGCCGAGCTCCCAGGACTAGCGGGGGGGCGGGAGAGACCCAGTACTTC.